This note documents a single T cell receptor beta chain sequence. The data were taken from a study of blood T cell repertoires in COVID-19. About the study: COVID-19 samples, acute and convalescent, were from the United States, Italy and Spain. T cells, B-cell-depleted T cells, or PBMCs supplied cDNA or gDNA.

From germline, CDR1 is KGHDR and CDR2 SFDVKD. The CDR3 totals 15 residues. Trimming removed 4 bases at V and 5 bases at J, with 14 bases between. Per the authors' pipeline: Estimation of nucleated cell counts was performed using reference gene primer amplification. The protocol was immunoSEQ multiplex PCR, while the TCRdb copy is restricted to in-frame clones and leaves out a portion. V and J calls and clone size are as listed in that table; D and trimming were resolved from the DNA. The data contain just over 90,000 clones, roughly 88% of them singletons. This rearrangement joins TRBV24-1 to TRBJ2-1; a possible D gene is TRBD2 (5 bases). The specimen sequenced was peripheral blood. The TCR was taken from a human donor with active COVID-19. The donor label of this sample is uncertain. The CDR3 loop reads CATSDPGMAHNEQFF. CDR3 bases: TGTGCCACCAGTGACCCGGGGATGGCGCACAATGAGCAGTTCTTC.